Sequencing of this T cell receptor beta chain was carried out in a study of cytomegalovirus exposure and HLA in healthy donors (dated by TCRdb to the late 2010s). With respect to the entire study: According to a later analysis, one platform produced both the approximately 110 validation repertoires and the 730 or so repertoires of the first cohort. The aim of the study was to test whether cataloging public T cell receptors could identify signatures of past pathogen exposure. Along with the 666-subject first cohort, a separate validation cohort of about 110 different subjects was used. High-throughput TCR immunosequencing, statistical association of individual TCRs with disease status, and machine learning were combined to predict cytomegalovirus infection status.

The CDR3 runs 18 amino acids, cysteine and phenylalanine included. CDR3 DNA is the only sequence kept; it has 54 bases, read in frame from the first base. The germline V gene encodes CDR1 MNHEY and CDR2 SMNVEV (reference sequence). Trimming takes 4 bases from V and 0 bases from J, and the germline ends sit 19 bases apart. Donors formed part of the validation cohort, which comprised some 120 subjects and was distinct from the first cohort of several hundred subjects. The method behind the library was the immunoSEQ multiplex PCR assay. The published analysis was carried out like this. To diagnose cytomegalovirus status from the catalog of TCR beta chain sequences, a statistical classification framework was built. TCRdb's version of the immuneACCESS table is confined to in-frame rearrangements and falls short of the full clone set. An unresolved V gene accounts for under half of the shortfall where checked; the remainder is of unknown origin. That table furnishes V, J and clone size, whereas the DNA furnished D and trimming. In this sample the table shows under 250,000 clones, around nine tenths of which occur a single time. The ten most abundant clones make up 1% to 1.2% of the sample.

The study at large found these results: Of the cluster scores, roughly 93% were above 0 in a later analysis, which found that TCRs clustered in the first cohort also tended to co-occur in the 110 or so validation repertoires. It was suggested by the authors that the approach could potentially be generalized to other disease states and immunological phenotypes. In vitro tests confirmed that a few of the cytomegalovirus-associated TCR beta chains recognize cytomegalovirus antigens. While some public TCRs were present in many individuals, most TCR sequences turned up only very rarely across donors. In both the original and validation cohorts, the classifier was reported to diagnose cytomegalovirus status with high specificity and sensitivity. In the study, 150 to 200 TCR beta chains were listed as associated with cytomegalovirus. All 120 or so repertoires were used to score co-occurrence in the validation cohort in a later analysis, because that analysis had no HLA typing for the cohort.

As for this clone: The specificity of this receptor is unknown. The record has no base qualities; no much larger clone is one base away.

The sequencing sample was made of PBMCs. The TCR was taken from a woman aged 18-29 years in good health and CMV-seronegative. Rearrangement joined TRBV27 to TRBJ2-1; the D gene is perhaps TRBD1, on 6 matching bases. The DNA is TGTGCCAGCAGTTCCCCCTACGTCGAGGACAGCTCCTACAATGAGCAGTTCTTC. It is translated as CASSSPYVEDSSYNEQFF.